This paragraph reports one T cell receptor beta chain. At least ten counts were recorded for this clonotype. Its antigen specificity is not known. Nothing much larger sits one base from this clone, and base qualities are not available. This specimen belongs to a study of T-cell reconstitution after alpha-beta-depleted transplantation in children (dated by TCRdb to the mid-2010s). In terms of the full investigation: Using TCR repertoire profiling, the study followed T-cell immune reconstitution in a quantitative way in children after TCRalphabeta/CD19-depleted allogeneic hematopoietic cell transplantation. Overall study outcomes, separate from this receptor: Over subsequent months, a decline in hyperexpanded clone frequencies was noted, and after one year, T-cell counts and TCRbeta diversity were mostly ascribed to newly produced T cells. Apparently early alphabetaT-cell count recovery about two months after transplant reportedly relied on only several hundred rapidly expanded clones derived from non-depleted graft cells. In some patients, the high TCRbeta diversity seen at day 60 was put down to recipient T cells and intrathymic progenitors that had survived conditioning.

Library preparation used PCR. TCRdb shows the sequencer as Illumina HiSeq 2500. To normalize quantification of the TCRbeta repertoire, the TCR libraries were built with molecular barcoding that relied on unique molecular identifiers. The public reads were reprocessed in TCRdb via fastp at Q25 and MiXCR, keeping in-frame beta chains. Rows merge per CDR3 protein into single entries with the most common DNA and genes. The sample table holds 240,000 or so distinct CDR3 sequences, of which just under 8.5% were seen once. The ten largest clones capture 6.3% of the sample. Sample treatment or condition, as interpreted from the label and publication: allogeneic hematopoietic cell transplantation with graft depleted of TCRalphabeta T cells and CD19 B cells. The children who served as transplant recipients had been given grafts of TCRalphabeta/CD19-depleted allogeneic hematopoietic cells. This receptor was identified in a male patient between 10 and 17 years old who had a stem cell transplant for acute lymphoblastic leukemia, so the T cells may come from the graft donor. The specimen comprised PBMCs, mostly from graft donor cells, sampled 180 days after TCRalphabeta/CD19-depleted stem cell transplant.

The sequenced DNA is TGTGCCAGCAGTTACCTAGCGAGGAGCTCCTACAATGAGCAGTTCTTC. Translation gives CASSYLARSSYNEQFF. This chain joins TRBV6-2 or TRBV6-3 to TRBJ2-1; TRBD2 is possibly the D segment (6 matching bases). The germline V gene gives CDR1 as MNHEY and CDR2 as SVGEGT. Measured from the cysteine to the phenylalanine, the CDR3 is 16 residues long. The sequence is cut down to CDR3 DNA, 48 bases in frame from base 1. V gives up 2 bases and J gives up 0 bases, and the segment between their germline ends measures 11 bases.